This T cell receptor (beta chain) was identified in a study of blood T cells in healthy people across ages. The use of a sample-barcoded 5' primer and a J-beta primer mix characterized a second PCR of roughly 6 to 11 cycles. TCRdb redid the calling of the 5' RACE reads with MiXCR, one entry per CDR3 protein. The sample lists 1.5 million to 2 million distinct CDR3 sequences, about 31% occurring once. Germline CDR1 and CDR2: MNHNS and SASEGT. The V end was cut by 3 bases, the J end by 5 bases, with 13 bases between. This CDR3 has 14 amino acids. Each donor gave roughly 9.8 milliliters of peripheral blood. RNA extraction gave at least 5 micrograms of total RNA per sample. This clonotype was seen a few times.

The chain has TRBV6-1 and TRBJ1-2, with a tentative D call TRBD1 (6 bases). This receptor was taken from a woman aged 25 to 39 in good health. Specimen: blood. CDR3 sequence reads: CASSDVTGKYGYTF. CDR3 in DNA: TGTGCCAGCAGTGATGTAACAGGGAAGTATGGCTACACCTTC.